This T cell receptor beta chain was sequenced in a study of cytomegalovirus exposure and HLA in healthy donors. The study's findings and limits: Follow-up analysis later connected one missense variant in DCLRE1C with trimming of TCR beta V- and J-genes.

As regards this clone: Its antigen is currently unknown.

Between the trimmed V and J ends, which lost 6 bases and 7 bases, there was a span of 17 bases. The germline V gene encodes CDR1 SGHDT and CDR2 YYEEEE. The CDR3 spans 13 residues. The PCR employed 60 Vbeta primers together with 13 Jbeta primers. Measured with immunoSEQ multiplex PCR; TCRdb has only the in-frame clones, and not every one. The table includes roughly 100,000 clones, 78% detected once. The origin of this receptor is a man aged 25 to 40 in good health and CMV-seronegative. The V gene is TRBV5-6, the J gene TRBJ2-7, with a possible D match to TRBD1 (5 bases). The source material was PBMCs. CDR3 sequence: CASTHDRGGEQYF. The CDR3 DNA reads TGTGCCAGCACCCATGACAGAGGTGGGGAGCAGTACTTC.